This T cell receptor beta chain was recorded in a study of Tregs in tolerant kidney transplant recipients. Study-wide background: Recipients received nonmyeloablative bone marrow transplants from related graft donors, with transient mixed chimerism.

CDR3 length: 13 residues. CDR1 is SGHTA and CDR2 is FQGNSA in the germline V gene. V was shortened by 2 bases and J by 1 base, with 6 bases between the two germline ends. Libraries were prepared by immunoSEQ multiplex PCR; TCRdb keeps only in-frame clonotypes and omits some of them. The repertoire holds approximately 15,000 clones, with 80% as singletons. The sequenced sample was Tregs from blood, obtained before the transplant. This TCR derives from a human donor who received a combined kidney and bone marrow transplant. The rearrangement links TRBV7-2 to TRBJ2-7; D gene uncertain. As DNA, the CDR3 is TGTGCCAGCAGCTTACCCCAATCCTACGAGCAGTACTTC. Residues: CASSLPQSYEQYF.